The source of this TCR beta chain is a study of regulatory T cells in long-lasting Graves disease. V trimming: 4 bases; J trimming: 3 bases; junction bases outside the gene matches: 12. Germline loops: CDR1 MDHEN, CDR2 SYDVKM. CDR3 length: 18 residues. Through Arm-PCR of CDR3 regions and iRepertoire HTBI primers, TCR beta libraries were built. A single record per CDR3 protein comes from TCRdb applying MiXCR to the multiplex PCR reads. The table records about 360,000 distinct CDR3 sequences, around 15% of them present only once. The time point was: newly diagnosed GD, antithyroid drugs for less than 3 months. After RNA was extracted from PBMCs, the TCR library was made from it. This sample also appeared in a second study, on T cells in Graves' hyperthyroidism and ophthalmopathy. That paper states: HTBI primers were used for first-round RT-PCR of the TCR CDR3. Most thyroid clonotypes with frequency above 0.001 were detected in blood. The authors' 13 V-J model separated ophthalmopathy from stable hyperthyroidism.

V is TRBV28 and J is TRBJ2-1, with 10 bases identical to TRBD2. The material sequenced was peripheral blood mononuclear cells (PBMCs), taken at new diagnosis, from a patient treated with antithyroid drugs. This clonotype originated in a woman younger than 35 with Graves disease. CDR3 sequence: CASSSSGSFLVNYNEQFF. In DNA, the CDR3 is TGTGCCAGCAGTTCTAGCGGGAGTTTCCTCGTAAACTACAATGAGCAGTTCTTC.